A single sample is the source of the 2 T cell receptor beta chains below, sequenced in a study of circulating and synovial CD4+ cells in juvenile arthritis. The protocol was immunoSEQ multiplex PCR, while the TCRdb copy is restricted to in-frame clones and leaves out a portion. The table has 14,000 or so clones, roughly 83% seen once. Sequencing was carried out using CD4+ T cells from synovial fluid. All receptors derive from a human patient with juvenile idiopathic arthritis. Some clones in this sample may be carry-over from other donors' samples.

A remark on this clone: The junction does not match germline at one end; this may be a read error. The chain carries TRBV30 and TRBJ2-7; 7 bases map to TRBD2. The CDR3 is 16 residues long. Germline V lookup: CDR1 GTSNPN, CDR2 SVGIG (reference sequence). Here the CDR3 reads CAWSQTGGWGSYEQCF. The CDR3 DNA sequence: TGTGCCTGGAGTCAAACCGGGGGGTGGGGCTCCTACGAGCAGTGCTTC.

This clone was recorded once. The chain links TRBV7-2 to TRBJ2-7; 7 positions agree with TRBD2. The length of the CDR3 is 15 residues. V trimming: 2 bases; J trimming: 0 bases; junction bases outside the gene matches: 4. Germline V gives CDR1 SGHTA, CDR2 FQGNSA. This CDR3 reads CASSLIGGGSYEQYF. The CDR3 DNA reads as TGTGCCAGCAGCTTAATCGGCGGGGGCTCCTACGAGCAGTACTTC.